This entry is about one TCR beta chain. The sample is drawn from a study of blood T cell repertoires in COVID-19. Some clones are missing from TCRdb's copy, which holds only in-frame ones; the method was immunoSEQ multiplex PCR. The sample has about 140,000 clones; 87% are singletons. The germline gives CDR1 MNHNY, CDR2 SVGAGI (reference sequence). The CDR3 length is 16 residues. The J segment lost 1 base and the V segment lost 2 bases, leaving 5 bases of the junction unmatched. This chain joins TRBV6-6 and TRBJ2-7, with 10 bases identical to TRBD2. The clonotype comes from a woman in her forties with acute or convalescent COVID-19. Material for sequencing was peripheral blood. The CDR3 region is CASSYGGTSVSYEQYF. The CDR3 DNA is TGTGCCAGCAGTTACGGCGGGACTAGCGTTTCCTACGAGCAGTACTTC.